The T cell receptor beta chain under discussion was sequenced for a study of cytomegalovirus exposure and HLA in healthy donors. Primers for the PCR totalled 60 Vbeta and 13 Jbeta. The protocol was immunoSEQ multiplex PCR, while the TCRdb copy is restricted to in-frame clones and leaves out a portion. The specimen's table records about 77,000 clones. This TCR derives from a man in his fifties or sixties in good health and CMV-seropositive. Source material: PBMCs.

DNA for the CDR3: TGTGCCAGCAGCGCGGGACAGGGTAACTATGGCTACACCTTC. This translates into CASSAGQGNYGYTF. The chain is built from TRBV9 and TRBJ1-2, with 9 positions matching TRBD1. Germline V CDR1 and CDR2: SGDLS, YYNGEE. The CDR3 contains 14 residues. V trimming: 3 bases; J trimming: 1 base; junction bases outside the gene matches: 1.